This is a list of T cell receptor beta chains from one sample in a study of CD8+CD57+ T cells in acquired aplastic anemia. Via MiXCR, TCRdb re-called the reads, giving one row per CDR3 protein. The sample contains some 130,000 distinct CDR3 sequences, 48% of which appear only once. Sequenced input: sorted CD4+, CD8+, or CD8+CD57+ T cells (not recorded which) from PBMCs. The receptor set was obtained from a human donor in good health, serving as a control. Both conserved end residues are part of each CDR3. D genes are given only for firm matches. Some rows have no size entry. The others give once, few or many, or a class for an expanded clone.

d_call	v_call	j_call	clone_size	cdr3_aa	cdr3_nt
TRBD2	TRBV29-1	TRBJ2-1	many	CSVGSAGGSYNEQFF	TGCAGCGTAGGCTCGGCGGGGGGGTCCTACAATGAGCAGTTCTTC
TRBD1	TRBV10-3	TRBJ2-5	few	CASGQDGETQYF	TGTGCCTCAGGACAGGACGGCGAGACCCAGTACTTC
NA	TRBV25-1	TRBJ2-2	NA	CASSLAVLGTRELFF	TGCGCCAGCAGCTTGGCCGTTTTAGGGACACGGGAGCTGTTTTTT
NA	TRBV9	TRBJ1-5	many	CASSPGGYNQPQHF	TGTGCCAGCAGCCCGGGGGGGTACAATCAGCCCCAGCATTTT
NA	TRBV29-1	TRBJ2-3	many	CSGGRGPFQADTQYF	TGCAGCGGGGGGCGGGGACCCTTCCAAGCAGATACGCAGTATTTT
NA	TRBV24-1	TRBJ1-5	many	CATSDFIGIQPQHF	TGTGCCACCAGTGATTTTATAGGGATCCAGCCCCAGCATTTT
NA	TRBV2	TRBJ1-1	many	CASSRNRVTEAFF	TGTGCCAGCAGCCGGAACAGGGTAACTGAAGCTTTCTTT
TRBD2	TRBV2	TRBJ2-7	NA	CASSSLAVGEQYF	TGTGCCAGCAGTAGCCTAGCGGTAGGCGAGCAGTACTTC
TRBD1	TRBV10-2	TRBJ2-7	NA	CASSSIPGQGNSYEQYF	TGCGCCAGCAGTTCGATTCCGGGACAGGGGAACTCCTACGAGCAGTACTTC
TRBD1	TRBV9	TRBJ1-4	NA	CASSVASGTGGEKLFF	TGTGCCAGCAGCGTCGCCTCCGGGACAGGAGGTGAAAAACTGTTTTTT
NA	TRBV30	TRBJ1-4	many	CAWRMGNEKLFF	TGTGCCTGGAGAATGGGGAATGAAAAACTGTTTTTT
TRBD1	TRBV7-2	TRBJ1-5	many	CASSGQGGVSNQPQHF	TGTGCCAGCAGTGGTCAGGGGGGAGTAAGCAATCAGCCCCAGCATTTT
NA	TRBV19	TRBJ2-3	NA	CASSTRGAADTQYF	TGTGCCAGTAGTACCCGGGGGGCCGCAGATACGCAGTATTTT
NA	TRBV12-3/TRBV12-4	TRBJ1-3	many	CASSFGLGNTIYF	TGTGCCAGCAGTTTTGGGCTAGGAAACACCATATATTTT
NA	TRBV3-1	TRBJ1-2	NA	CASSRGVGYTF	TGTGCCAGCAGCCGGGGGGTCGGCTACACCTTC
TRBD1	TRBV24-1	TRBJ2-5	NA	CATSDLDRGRYETQYF	TGTGCCACCAGTGATTTAGACAGGGGGAGGTATGAGACCCAGTACTTC